This TCR beta chain was recorded in a study of control samples from healthy donors and cancer patients. Method: immunoSEQ multiplex PCR; TCRdb's copy keeps in-frame clones and lacks some. The sample lists about 86,000 clones, around 94% occurring once. Germline lookup yields CDR1 MRHNA and CDR2 SNTAGT. This CDR3 has 12 amino acids. V was pared by 6 bases and J by 7 bases, with 13 bases between. The rearrangement links TRBV6-4 to TRBJ2-7, with D tentatively TRBD1 or TRBD2 (5 bases each). The source of this sequence is a woman aged 18-29 years in good health. Sequenced material: blood. CDR3 bases: TGTGCCAGCAGGCCGCTGGGGGTAGAGCAGTACTTC. Translated, it gives CASRPLGVEQYF.